This is a list of T cell receptor beta chains from one sample in a study of CD8 T cells in ankylosing spondylitis. TCRdb re-called the 5' RACE reads with MiXCR, one entry per CDR3 protein. The sample lists about 840,000 distinct CDR3 sequences; over 9.5% were seen once. Input material: blood, either unsorted or a sorted T cell fraction (not recorded which). The origin of the receptors is a male donor with ankylosing spondylitis. CDR3s include the opening cysteine and the closing phenylalanine or tryptophan. D genes are given only for firm matches. Clone sizes are given selectively: once, few, many, or a class where the clone is expanded.

V: TRBV15; size: many; J: TRBJ1-1; D: .; CDR3: CATSREQNTEAFF; DNA: TGTGCCACCAGCAGAGAACAGAACACTGAAGCTTTCTTT
V: TRBV7-2; size: .; J: TRBJ2-7; D: TRBD2; CDR3: CASSTPGLAVSYEQYF; DNA: TGTGCCAGCAGCACTCCGGGACTAGCGGTTTCCTACGAGCAGTACTTC
V: TRBV6-2/TRBV6-3; size: .; J: TRBJ2-7; D: .; CDR3: CASSYSHLTNTYF; DNA: TGTGCCAGCAGTTACTCCCATCTGACGAATACGTACTTC
V: TRBV20-1; size: few; J: TRBJ1-6; D: .; CDR3: CSAKISSYNSPLHF; DNA: TGCAGTGCTAAGATAAGCTCCTATAATTCACCCCTCCACTTT
V: TRBV10-3; size: few; J: TRBJ1-1; D: .; CDR3: CAISEGGLNTEAFF; DNA: TGTGCCATCAGTGAGGGGGGACTGAACACTGAAGCTTTCTTT
V: TRBV10-3; size: .; J: TRBJ1-5; D: .; CDR3: CAISESIGGYSNQPQHF; DNA: TGTGCCATCAGTGAGTCGATCGGGGGTTATAGCAATCAGCCCCAGCATTTT
V: TRBV28; size: few; J: TRBJ2-7; D: .; CDR3: CASTNIRGRGGDEQYF; DNA: TGTGCCAGTACAAATATAAGGGGGCGGGGAGGCGACGAGCAGTACTTC
V: TRBV19; size: .; J: TRBJ2-3; D: .; CDR3: CASSITPSTDTQYF; DNA: TGTGCCAGTAGTATCACTCCTAGCACAGATACGCAGTATTTT
V: TRBV7-2; size: .; J: TRBJ2-7; D: .; CDR3: CASSPNRVIRYEQYF; DNA: TGTGCCAGCAGCCCTAACAGGGTCATACGCTACGAGCAGTACTTC
V: TRBV3-1; size: .; J: TRBJ1-2; D: .; CDR3: CASSHRGQDRRGYTF; DNA: TGTGCCAGCAGCCACAGGGGTCAGGATCGCCGTGGCTACACCTTC
V: TRBV20-1; size: few; J: TRBJ1-1; D: .; CDR3: CSARVPAATEAFF; DNA: TGCAGTGCTAGAGTCCCAGCGGCCACTGAAGCTTTCTTT
V: TRBV19; size: .; J: TRBJ2-5; D: .; CDR3: CASSIGRMQKTQYF; DNA: TGTGCCAGTAGTATCGGTCGTATGCAGAAGACCCAGTACTTC
V: TRBV20-1; size: few; J: TRBJ2-3; D: .; CDR3: CSARIFSPNPDTQYF; DNA: TGCAGTGCTAGGATTTTCTCCCCTAACCCAGATACGCAGTATTTT
V: TRBV4-3; size: .; J: TRBJ2-7; D: TRBD2; CDR3: CASSQEIWGGSSYEQYF; DNA: TGCGCCAGCAGCCAAGAAATTTGGGGGGGGAGCTCCTACGAGCAGTACTTC
V: TRBV10-3; size: .; J: TRBJ2-7; D: .; CDR3: CAHSTTYEQYF; DNA: TGTGCCCACTCGACCACCTACGAGCAGTACTTC
V: TRBV28; size: .; J: TRBJ2-1; D: .; CDR3: CASSWDQGFSLFF; DNA: TGTGCCAGCAGCTGGGATCAGGGGTTTAGTCTGTTCTTC
V: TRBV24-1; size: .; J: TRBJ1-2; D: .; CDR3: CATSDFSQVNGYTF; DNA: TGTGCCACCAGTGATTTCAGCCAGGTCAATGGCTACACCTTC
V: TRBV15; size: .; J: TRBJ2-4; D: TRBD2; CDR3: CATSTISGRGLAKNIQYF; DNA: TGTGCCACCAGCACCATAAGCGGGAGAGGACTAGCCAAAAACATTCAGTACTTC
V: TRBV4-2; size: .; J: TRBJ1-5; D: .; CDR3: CASSQATASNQPQHF; DNA: TGTGCCAGCAGCCAGGCGACGGCTAGCAATCAGCCCCAGCATTTT
V: TRBV7-3; size: few; J: TRBJ2-3; D: .; CDR3: CASRRSRNGDTQYF; DNA: TGTGCCAGCAGGAGGTCGAGAAACGGGGATACGCAGTATTTT
V: TRBV29-1; size: few; J: TRBJ2-1; D: TRBD2; CDR3: CSGDSSGSYNEQFF; DNA: TGCAGCGGAGACAGCAGCGGGAGTTACAATGAGCAGTTCTTC
V: TRBV6-2/TRBV6-3; size: few; J: TRBJ1-2; D: TRBD1; CDR3: CASRTTGDRDYGYTF; DNA: TGTGCCAGCAGAACTACAGGGGATCGGGACTATGGCTACACCTTC
V: TRBV5-1; size: few; J: TRBJ2-2; D: TRBD2; CDR3: CASSLILAGTNTGELFF; DNA: TGCGCCAGCAGCTTGATACTAGCGGGGACGAACACCGGGGAGCTGTTTTTT
V: TRBV7-2; size: .; J: TRBJ2-1; D: .; CDR3: CASSLSPRNEQFF; DNA: TGTGCCAGCAGCTTAAGTCCGCGCAATGAGCAGTTCTTC
V: TRBV7-2; size: many; J: TRBJ2-5; D: .; CDR3: CASSLDRKETQYF; DNA: TGTGCCAGCAGCTTGGACAGAAAAGAGACCCAGTACTTC
V: TRBV4-2; size: .; J: TRBJ2-3; D: TRBD2; CDR3: CASSQEAGTSVPTDTQYF; DNA: TGTGCCAGCAGCCAAGAAGCCGGGACTAGCGTACCCACAGATACGCAGTATTTT
V: TRBV10-2; size: .; J: TRBJ2-5; D: TRBD1; CDR3: CASSEEGTVEETQYF; DNA: TGCGCCAGCAGTGAGGAAGGGACAGTAGAAGAGACCCAGTACTTC
V: TRBV6-5; size: .; J: TRBJ2-3; D: .; CDR3: CASSSGGPQYF; DNA: TGTGCCAGCAGTTCTGGAGGGCCCCAGTATTTT
V: TRBV7-2; size: once; J: TRBJ2-1; D: .; CDR3: CASSLRGGMGEQFF; DNA: TGTGCCAGCAGCCTCCGGGGCGGGATGGGTGAGCAGTTCTTC
V: TRBV18; size: few; J: TRBJ1-2; D: TRBD1; CDR3: CASSPRTGTNYGYTF; DNA: TGTGCCAGCTCACCCAGGACAGGGACTAACTATGGCTACACCTTC
V: TRBV5-1; size: many; J: TRBJ2-7; D: .; CDR3: CASSLDAGTYEQYF; DNA: TGCGCCAGCAGCTTGGATGCAGGGACGTACGAGCAGTACTTC
V: TRBV3-1; size: few; J: TRBJ1-1; D: .; CDR3: CASSQVEMLTEAFF; DNA: TGTGCCAGCAGCCAAGTCGAGATGCTCACTGAAGCTTTCTTT
V: TRBV27; size: many; J: TRBJ1-2; D: .; CDR3: CASSPRTRDGYTF; DNA: TGTGCCAGCAGTCCCCGGACACGGGATGGCTACACCTTC
V: TRBV6-1; size: .; J: TRBJ1-2; D: TRBD1; CDR3: CASKTSGTAIYGYTF; DNA: TGTGCCAGCAAGACGTCCGGGACAGCCATTTACGGCTACACCTTC
V: TRBV4-2; size: .; J: TRBJ2-7; D: TRBD2; CDR3: CASSRSPGLGAYEQYF; DNA: TGTGCCAGCAGCCGCTCTCCGGGACTAGGGGCCTACGAGCAGTACTTC
V: TRBV5-1; size: .; J: TRBJ2-7; D: .; CDR3: CASSLTGAFGEQYF; DNA: TGCGCCAGCAGCTTGACCGGGGCATTCGGCGAGCAGTACTTC
V: TRBV4-2; size: .; J: TRBJ2-1; D: .; CDR3: CASSPPPRNEQFF; DNA: TGTGCCAGCAGCCCCCCCCCGCGCAATGAGCAGTTCTTC
V: TRBV20-1; size: few; J: TRBJ2-7; D: .; CDR3: CSAHRESSYEQYF; DNA: TGCAGTGCTCACAGGGAGTCGTCCTACGAGCAGTACTTC
V: TRBV9; size: few; J: TRBJ1-4; D: .; CDR3: CASSHGTRTNEKLFF; DNA: TGTGCCAGCAGCCACGGTACCAGGACTAATGAAAAACTGTTTTTT
V: TRBV20-1; size: .; J: TRBJ2-2; D: .; CDR3: CSALGQGPTGELFF; DNA: TGCAGTGCTCTAGGTCAGGGGCCGACCGGGGAGCTGTTTTTT
V: TRBV18; size: few; J: TRBJ2-7; D: TRBD1; CDR3: CASSPGTADEQYF; DNA: TGTGCCAGCTCACCGGGGACAGCCGACGAGCAGTACTTC
V: TRBV20-1; size: many; J: TRBJ1-6; D: TRBD1; CDR3: CSASRQGRRSPLHF; DNA: TGCAGTGCTTCCCGACAGGGTCGCCGTTCACCCCTCCACTTT
V: TRBV7-2; size: few; J: TRBJ2-2; D: .; CDR3: CASSTHSREGELFF; DNA: TGTGCCAGCAGCACGCACTCCAGGGAAGGGGAGCTGTTTTTT
V: TRBV9; size: few; J: TRBJ2-1; D: .; CDR3: CASSVSGRGDEQFF; DNA: TGTGCCAGCAGCGTAAGTGGGAGAGGAGATGAGCAGTTCTTC
V: TRBV4-2; size: few; J: TRBJ2-3; D: TRBD2; CDR3: CASSQDPAGGALDTQYF; DNA: TGTGCCAGCAGCCAAGACCCTGCCGGGGGGGCCTTGGATACGCAGTATTTT
V: TRBV6-1; size: few; J: TRBJ1-4; D: .; CDR3: CASSLLTGARGEKLFF; DNA: TGTGCCAGCAGCCTCCTAACAGGAGCACGGGGTGAAAAACTGTTTTTT
V: TRBV5-1; size: .; J: TRBJ2-2; D: TRBD1; CDR3: CASSFLGQGAYGELFF; DNA: TGCGCCAGCAGCTTCCTGGGACAGGGCGCTTACGGGGAGCTGTTTTTT
V: TRBV20-1; size: .; J: TRBJ1-1; D: .; CDR3: CSARAGVTEAFF; DNA: TGCAGTGCTAGAGCAGGGGTTACTGAAGCTTTCTTT
V: TRBV4-2; size: few; J: TRBJ2-5; D: .; CDR3: CASSQGGPTSKETQYF; DNA: TGTGCCAGCAGCCAAGGCGGGCCCACTAGTAAAGAGACCCAGTACTTC
V: TRBV7-9; size: few; J: TRBJ1-5; D: .; CDR3: CASGPGGRSEPQHF; DNA: TGTGCCAGCGGGCCCGGTGGGAGGTCTGAGCCCCAGCATTTT
V: TRBV20-1; size: many; J: TRBJ1-1; D: .; CDR3: CSASGGVNTEAFF; DNA: TGCAGTGCTAGCGGGGGGGTGAACACTGAAGCTTTCTTT
V: TRBV5-1; size: .; J: TRBJ2-7; D: .; CDR3: CASSLAPGKYEQYF; DNA: TGCGCCAGCAGCTTGGCACCAGGGAAATACGAGCAGTACTTC
V: TRBV29-1; size: many; J: TRBJ1-1; D: .; CDR3: CSVEPRSGVAMNTEAFF; DNA: TGCAGCGTTGAGCCTAGATCAGGGGTTGCGATGAACACTGAAGCTTTCTTT
V: TRBV5-1; size: few; J: TRBJ2-7; D: TRBD1; CDR3: CASSSGTGISYEQYF; DNA: TGCGCCAGCAGCTCCGGGACAGGGATCTCCTACGAGCAGTACTTC
V: TRBV29-1; size: many; J: TRBJ2-1; D: TRBD1; CDR3: CSVTTGEIYNEQFF; DNA: TGCAGCGTGACGACAGGGGAGATCTACAATGAGCAGTTCTTC
V: TRBV20-1; size: few; J: TRBJ2-1; D: TRBD2; CDR3: CSAELAGVGYNEQFF; DNA: TGCAGTGCTGAGCTAGCGGGAGTAGGCTACAATGAGCAGTTCTTC
V: TRBV10-3; size: .; J: TRBJ1-2; D: TRBD1; CDR3: CAINFRGSEDGYTF; DNA: TGTGCCATCAACTTCAGGGGGAGCGAAGATGGCTACACCTTC
V: TRBV18; size: .; J: TRBJ2-3; D: .; CDR3: CASSPRQIGTDTQYF; DNA: TGTGCCAGCTCACCACGACAGATTGGGACAGATACGCAGTATTTT
V: TRBV28; size: few; J: TRBJ2-7; D: TRBD1; CDR3: CASSMTRTGTLGYF; DNA: TGTGCCAGCAGCATGACTCGGACAGGGACATTGGGGTACTTC